The 25 T cell receptor beta chains given below trace back to one sample, sequenced in a study of molecular identifiers for immune sequencing clone quantification. TCRdb passed the PCR reads through MiXCR, listing each CDR3 protein once. The table lists about 320,000 distinct CDR3 sequences, 20% to 25% of them singletons. Specimen: naive CD8+ T cells from blood, with Jurkat cell RNA spiked in. Indicated subset: FACS-sorted CD8+CD4-CCR7+CD45RA+ naive T cells. The receptors here all came from a human donor in good health. Some libraries in this study had Jurkat cell RNA spiked in.

This clonotype showed up many times. The chain recombines TRBV5-1 with TRBJ2-7, with TRBD2 identical over 7 bases. This CDR3 is 15 amino acids long. Germline CDR1 SGHRS, CDR2 YFSETQ. V shed 0 bases and J 5 bases; nucleotides not matched to a gene: 8. The CDR3 reads CASSLVVGGVDEQYF. DNA for the CDR3: TGCGCCAGCAGCTTGGTAGTGGGAGGGGTCGACGAGCAGTACTTC.

This clonotype was found a few times. The gene calls are TRBV27 and TRBJ1-1; no firm D call. Germline-derived CDR1 and CDR2 are MNHEY and SMNVEV (reference sequence). The CDR3 runs 14 residues. V dropped 6 bases and J dropped 1 base, with 12 bases sitting between them. The CDR3 sequence: CASRLGSPNTEAFF. DNA for the CDR3: TGTGCCAGCAGGTTGGGCAGCCCGAACACTGAAGCTTTCTTT.

This clonotype showed up just a few times. The V call is TRBV10-1, the J call TRBJ1-5; 9 bases map to TRBD1. The V gene end was trimmed by 6 bases and the J gene end by 8 bases; junction bases not matched to a gene: 5. This CDR3 contains 13 residues. Looked up from germline, CDR1 is WNHNN and CDR2 is SYGVQD (reference sequence). The CDR3 nucleotides are TGCGCCAGCAGGATGGGACAGGGAGAGCCCCAGCATTTT. Amino acid sequence: CASRMGQGEPQHF.

This clonotype appeared many times. The chain has TRBV27 and TRBJ2-7, with D possibly TRBD2 on 5 matching bases. The CDR3 covers 13 residues. Trimming removed 5 bases from V and 2 bases from J, with 10 bases in between. Germline V gives CDR1 MNHEY, CDR2 SMNVEV (reference sequence). The CDR3, as DNA: TGTGCCAGCAGTACGGGGTTAACCTACGAGCAGTACTTC. Translated: CASSTGLTYEQYF.

In this sample, this clonotype turned up a few times. This may be a read error, as it is one base from a much larger clone. The V call is TRBV27, the J call TRBJ2-7, with D possibly matching TRBD1 (6 bases). The V gene's germline CDR1 is MNHEY and CDR2 SMNVEV (reference sequence). The CDR3 runs to 14 residues. V dropped 3 bases and J dropped 0 bases, with 9 bases sitting between them. The CDR3 loop is CASSLKGDSYEQYF. CDR3 nucleotides: TGTGCCAGCAGTTTGAAGGGGGACTCCTACGAGCAGTACTTC.

This clonotype was seen at least ten times. One end of the junction varies from germline; a read error may be responsible. The genes are TRBV28 and TRBJ2-2; 7 positions agree with TRBD1. Germline CDR1 is MDHEN and CDR2 is SYDVKM. This CDR3 contains 16 residues. The CDR3 sequence: CASSLWTGSYTGELFF. The DNA for the CDR3 is TGTGCCAGCAGCTTATGGACAGGATCATACACCGGGGAGCTGTTTTTT.

In this sample, this clonotype turned up many times. CDR3: CASSLERFLGETQYF. The CDR3 nucleotides read TGCGCCAGCAGCCTAGAGAGGTTTCTCGGGGAGACCCAGTACTTC. The chain uses TRBV5-1 and TRBJ2-5; D is unresolved. This CDR3 region has 15 residues. V shed 4 bases and J shed 5 bases, with 18 bases lying between them. Germline V gene sequence: CDR1 SGHRS, CDR2 YFSETQ.

On this clonotype: This may arise from a read error, as a much more abundant clone is one base away. A read error is likely, as this CDR3 ends without the conserved phenylalanine or tryptophan. The genes are TRBV7-9 and TRBJ2-3; D gene ambiguous. Trimming removed 2 bases from V and 1 base from J, with 10 bases in between. Germline CDR1 is SEHNR and CDR2 is FQNEAQ (reference sequence). The CDR3 contains 15 residues. The DNA of the CDR3 is TGTGCCAGCAGCTTATTTCCACACGGCACAGATACGCAGTATTGT. Translation: CASSLFPHGTDTQYC.

There are a few counts of this clonotype. At one end the junction does not follow the germline gene, possibly because of a read error. The chain is built from TRBV6-2 or TRBV6-3 and TRBJ1-1; D is possibly TRBD1 (5 bases). CDR1 is MNHEY, CDR2 SVGEGT, per germline. This CDR3 contains 14 residues. This CDR3 is CAGSYSFGQTEAFF. The CDR3 coding sequence is TGTGCCGGCAGTTACTCGTTCGGACAAACTGAAGCTTTCTTT.

The chain's CDR3 is CASSPNPGTLAGGTYPYEQYF. The CDR3 coding sequence is TGTGCCAGCAGTCCGAACCCCGGAACCCTAGCGGGGGGTACTTATCCCTACGAGCAGTACTTC. The J gene is TRBJ2-7, the V gene TRBV27, with 11 bases lining up with TRBD2. The trim removed 5 bases at V and 2 bases at J, leaving 23 bases unmatched. The germline CDR1 and CDR2 sequences are MNHEY and SMNVEV (reference sequence). This CDR3 is built from 21 residues.

This clonotype was recorded many times. The chain has TRBV24-1 and TRBJ2-1, with 8 bases fitting TRBD2. In germline, CDR1 is KGHDR, CDR2 SFDVKD. This CDR3 has 15 amino acids. The J segment lost 5 bases and the V segment lost 4 bases, leaving 6 bases of the junction unmatched. The CDR3 loop is CATSDGGGWNNEQFF. DNA for the CDR3: TGTGCCACCAGTGACGGGGGGGGCTGGAACAATGAGCAGTTCTTC.

This clonotype was counted at least ten times. The chain uses TRBV6-5 and TRBJ2-1; D possibly corresponds to TRBD2 (6 bases). V was pared by 6 bases and J by 8 bases, with 20 bases between. The CDR3 length is 15 residues. Germline V gene data show CDR1 as MNHEY and CDR2 as SVGAGI. The chain's CDR3 is CASRERAGRWDEQFF. The CDR3 nucleotides read TGTGCCAGCAGGGAGCGGGCTGGGCGATGGGATGAGCAGTTCTTC.

Ten or more counts support this clonotype. The gene calls are TRBV9 and TRBJ2-2; 9 bases map to TRBD2. The germline CDR1 and CDR2 sequences are SGDLS and YYNGEE. The CDR3 loop spans 16 amino acids. The V segment lost 0 bases and the J segment 5 bases; nucleotides outside the gene matches: 5. The CDR3 DNA reads TGTGCCAGCAGCGTAGGTGGGACTAGCCTGACCGGGGAGCTGTTTTTT. Its protein product is CASSVGGTSLTGELFF. Based on the CDR3 plus reference TRBV9 and TRBJ2-2, the full variable domain is DSGVTQTPKHLITATGQRVTLRCSPRSGDLSVYWYQQSLDQGLQFLIQYYNGEERAKGNILERFSAQQFPDLHSELNLSSLELGDSALYFCASSVGGTSLTGELFFGEGSRLTVL.

Many counts were recorded for this clonotype. V gene TRBV28 combines with J gene TRBJ2-7; no clear D gene. The CDR3 is 13 amino acids. Trimming left V 1 base short and J 0 bases short, with 4 bases between. Germline V lookup: CDR1 MDHEN, CDR2 SYDVKM. CDR3 loop: CASSLSNSYEQYF. The CDR3 nucleotides are TGTGCCAGCAGTTTATCGAACTCCTACGAGCAGTACTTC.

With respect to this clonotype: A read error may explain this, as a much larger clone is one base away. The chain recombines TRBV7-2 with TRBJ2-7; D is unresolved. The CDR3 loop spans 15 amino acids. Germline-derived CDR1 and CDR2 are SGHTA and FQGNSA. Trimming removed 5 bases from V and 2 bases from J, with 16 bases in between. The CDR3 DNA reads TGTGCCAGCAGCCCATCTCGGAACCCTCCCTACGAGCAGTACTTC. Its translation: CASSPSRNPPYEQYF.

This clonotype was counted at least ten times. The chain carries TRBV5-1 and TRBJ2-7, with D perhaps TRBD1 (6 bases). The CDR3 extends over 13 amino acids. The V end lost 2 bases, the J end lost 4 bases, and 10 bases lay between the germline ends. Germline V CDR1 and CDR2: SGHRS, YFSETQ. The CDR3 is CASSFNRAYEQYF. The CDR3 nucleotides read TGCGCCAGCAGCTTCAACAGGGCTTACGAGCAGTACTTC.

The sample holds many counts of this clonotype. The genes are TRBV7-6 and TRBJ2-1, with a possible D match to TRBD2 (7 bases). Looked up from germline, CDR1 is SGHVS and CDR2 is FNYEAQ. The ends were cut back, 1 base at V and 9 bases at J, with 16 bases in the middle. The CDR3 totals 15 residues. CDR3: CASSLDVGGGSEQFF. The CDR3 DNA sequence: TGTGCCAGCAGCTTAGACGTGGGGGGCGGGAGTGAGCAGTTCTTC.

Details on this clonotype: A much larger clone is a single base away; this may be a read error. This sequence joins TRBV7-2 and TRBJ2-3; D remains ambiguous. CDR1 is SGHTA, CDR2 FQGNSA, per germline. This CDR3 is built from 13 residues. The CDR3 DNA sequence: TGTGCCAGCAGCTTCGTCCACACAGATATGCAGTATTTT. As protein: CASSFVHTDMQYF.

To note about this clonotype: A much larger clone lies a single base off, so this may be a read error. The chain combines TRBV19 with TRBJ1-1, with a weak D call TRBD1 (6 bases). This CDR3 has 13 amino acids. Per the germline V gene, CDR1 is LNHDA and CDR2 is SQIVND (reference sequence). The CDR3 nucleotides are TGTGCCAGTAGTACCACAGGGTTTTCTGAAGCTTCCTTT. It is translated as CASSTTGFSEASF.

In this sample, this clonotype turned up many times. This sequence joins TRBV14 and TRBJ2-7; D is perhaps TRBD2 (6 bases). The V and J ends lost 3 bases and 3 bases respectively, with 9 bases between them. The CDR3 has 13 residues. The germline V gene encodes CDR1 SGHDN and CDR2 FVKESK. This chain's CDR3 is CASSHGAGYEQYF. The CDR3 region has the DNA TGTGCCAGCAGCCATGGAGCGGGCTACGAGCAGTACTTC.

This clonotype was observed at least ten times. The rearrangement uses TRBV15 and TRBJ1-6; D call uncertain. V dropped 0 bases and J dropped 1 base, with 10 bases sitting between them. This CDR3 is built from 17 residues. The germline V gene encodes CDR1 LNHNV and CDR2 YYDKDF (reference sequence). The CDR3 nucleotides are TGTGCCACCAGCAGAGAAAGGGCTGGGTCCTATAATTCACCCCTCCACTTT. Translation: CATSRERAGSYNSPLHF.

This clonotype was found many times. The chain uses TRBV5-8 and TRBJ2-5; 10 bases fit TRBD2. The germline gives CDR1 SGHTS, CDR2 YDEGEE. The CDR3 extends over 17 amino acids. With 1 base clipped from V and 5 bases from J, the junction kept 11 bases outside the gene matches. The CDR3, as DNA: TGTGCCAGCAGCTTGAGTACTAGCGGGGCGATCGGGGAGACCCAGTACTTC. This sequence encodes CASSLSTSGAIGETQYF.

For this clonotype: A much larger clone is a single base away; this may be a read error. V gene TRBV27 combines with J gene TRBJ2-7; a possible D gene is TRBD1 (6 bases). Germline V gene sequence: CDR1 MNHEY, CDR2 SMNVEV (reference sequence). The V end lost 6 bases, the J end lost 5 bases, and 20 bases lay between the germline ends. The CDR3 contains 15 residues. The CDR3 DNA reads TGTGCCAGCAGAACAACAGGGAGTACTTCCGACGAGCAGTACTTC. Encoded protein: CASRTTGSTSDEQYF.

This clonotype was seen many times. V and J are TRBV29-1 and TRBJ2-1, with D hard to call. Looked up from germline, CDR1 is SQVTM and CDR2 is ANQGSEA. The CDR3 consists of 13 residues. V was cut by 2 bases and J by 4 bases, with 9 bases left in between. CDR3 region: CSVEYPGYNEQFF. CDR3 sequence (DNA): TGCAGCGTTGAATATCCCGGTTACAATGAGCAGTTCTTC.

This clonotype was detected only a few times. V and J are TRBV7-9 and TRBJ2-3; D may be TRBD1 or TRBD2 (7 bases each). CDR3 length equals 15 residues. V was shortened by 5 bases and J by 3 bases, with 15 bases between the two germline ends. Germline CDR1 reads SEHNR; CDR2 reads FQNEAQ (reference sequence). The CDR3 protein is CASSPMQGGTDTQYF. In DNA form, the CDR3 reads TGTGCCAGCAGCCCAATGCAGGGGGGGACAGATACGCAGTATTTT.